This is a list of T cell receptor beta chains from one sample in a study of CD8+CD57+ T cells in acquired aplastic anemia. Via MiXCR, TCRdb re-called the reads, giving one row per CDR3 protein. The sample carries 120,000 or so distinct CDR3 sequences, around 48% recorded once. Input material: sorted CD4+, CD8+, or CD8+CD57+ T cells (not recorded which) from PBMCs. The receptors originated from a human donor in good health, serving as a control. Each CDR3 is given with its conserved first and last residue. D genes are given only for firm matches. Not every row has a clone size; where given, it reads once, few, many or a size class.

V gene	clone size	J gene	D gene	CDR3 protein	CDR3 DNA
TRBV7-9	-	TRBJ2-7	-	CASSDLRDYEQYF	TGTGCCAGCAGTGACCTTAGGGACTACGAGCAGTACTTC
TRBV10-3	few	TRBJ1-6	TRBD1	CAIRDRVNSPLHF	TGTGCCATCAGGGACAGGGTGAATTCACCCCTCCACTTT
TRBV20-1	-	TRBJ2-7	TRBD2	CSAGTSGGSREQYF	TGCAGTGCAGGGACTAGCGGGGGGTCCAGGGAGCAGTACTTC
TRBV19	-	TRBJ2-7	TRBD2	CASSYRTSGGANEQYF	TGTGCCAGCAGCTATCGGACTAGCGGGGGGGCGAACGAGCAGTACTTC
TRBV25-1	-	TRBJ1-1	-	CASSYRDGAEAFF	TGTGCCAGCAGCTACAGGGATGGGGCTGAAGCTTTCTTT
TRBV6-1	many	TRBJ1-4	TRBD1	CASTIVPGQGNDLFF	TGTGCCAGCACTATTGTCCCGGGACAGGGGAATGACCTGTTTTTT
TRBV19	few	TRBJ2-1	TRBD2	CATETVAGPEQFF	TGTGCCACTGAGACCGTAGCGGGCCCCGAGCAGTTCTTC
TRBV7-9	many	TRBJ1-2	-	CASSGGGSYTF	TGTGCCAGCAGCGGGGGGGGGTCCTACACCTTC
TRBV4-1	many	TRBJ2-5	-	CASSLYRTEETQYF	TGCGCCAGCAGCCTTTACCGGACAGAAGAGACCCAGTACTTC
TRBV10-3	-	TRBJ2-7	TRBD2	CAISSGPDEQYF	TGTGCCATCTCTAGCGGTCCAGACGAGCAGTACTTC
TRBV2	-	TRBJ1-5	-	CASSESGRDQPQHF	TGTGCCAGCAGTGAATCTGGCAGAGATCAGCCCCAGCATTTT
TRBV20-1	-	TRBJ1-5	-	CSASQISNQPQHF	TGCAGTGCTAGCCAGATTAGCAATCAGCCCCAGCATTTT
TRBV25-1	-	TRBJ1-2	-	CASTKGVNYGYTF	TGTGCCAGCACCAAGGGGGTGAACTATGGCTACACCTTC
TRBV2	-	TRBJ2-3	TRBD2	CASSDVGGGSTDTQYF	TGTGCCAGCAGTGATGTTGGCGGGGGAAGCACAGATACGCAGTATTTT
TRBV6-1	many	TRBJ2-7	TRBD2	CASRRTGTSGATSYEQYF	TGTGCCAGCAGACGGACCGGGACTAGCGGGGCGACCTCCTACGAGCAGTACTTC
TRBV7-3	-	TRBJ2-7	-	CASSRDTNEQYF	TGCGCCAGCAGCCGGGACACCAACGAGCAGTACTTC
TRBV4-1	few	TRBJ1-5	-	CASSQGNQPQHF	TGCGCCAGCAGCCAAGGCAATCAGCCCCAGCATTTT